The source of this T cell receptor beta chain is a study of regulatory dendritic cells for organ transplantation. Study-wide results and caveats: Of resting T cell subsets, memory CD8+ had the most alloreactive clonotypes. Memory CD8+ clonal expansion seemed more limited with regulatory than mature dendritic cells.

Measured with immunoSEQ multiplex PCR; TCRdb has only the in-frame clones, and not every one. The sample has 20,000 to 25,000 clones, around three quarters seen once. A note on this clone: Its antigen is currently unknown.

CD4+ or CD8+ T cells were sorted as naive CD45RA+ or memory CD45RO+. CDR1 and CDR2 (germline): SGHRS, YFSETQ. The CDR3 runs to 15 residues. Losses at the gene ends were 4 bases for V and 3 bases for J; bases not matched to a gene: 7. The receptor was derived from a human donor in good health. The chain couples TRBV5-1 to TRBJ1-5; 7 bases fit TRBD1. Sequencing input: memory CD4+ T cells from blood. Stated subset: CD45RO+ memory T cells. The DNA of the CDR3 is TGCGCCAGCAGCGAAGCAGGGGGGACCAATCAGCCCCAGCATTTT. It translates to CASSEAGGTNQPQHF.